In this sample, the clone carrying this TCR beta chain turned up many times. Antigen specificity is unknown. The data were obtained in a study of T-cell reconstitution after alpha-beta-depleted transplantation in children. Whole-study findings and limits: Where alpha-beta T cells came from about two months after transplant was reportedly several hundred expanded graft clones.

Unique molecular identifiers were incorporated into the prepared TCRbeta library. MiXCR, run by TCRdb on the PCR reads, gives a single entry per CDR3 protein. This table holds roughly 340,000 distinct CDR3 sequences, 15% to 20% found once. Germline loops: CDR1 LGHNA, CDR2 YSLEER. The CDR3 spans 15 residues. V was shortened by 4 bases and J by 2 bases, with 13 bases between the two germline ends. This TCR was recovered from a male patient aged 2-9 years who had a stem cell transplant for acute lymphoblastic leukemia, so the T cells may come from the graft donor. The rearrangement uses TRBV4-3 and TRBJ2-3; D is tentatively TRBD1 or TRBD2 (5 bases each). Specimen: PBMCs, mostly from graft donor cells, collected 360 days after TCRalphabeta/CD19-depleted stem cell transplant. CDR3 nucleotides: TGCGCCAGCAGCCCCTTCGTGGGACCCACAGATACGCAGTATTTT. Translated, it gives CASSPFVGPTDTQYF.